This T cell receptor (beta chain) originates from a study of T-cell reconstitution after alpha-beta-depleted transplantation in children. Study findings and constraints: A year post-transplant, T-cell counts and diversity derived mostly from newly produced T cells. Some patients showed high day-60 TCRbeta diversity, which derived from surviving recipient T cells and thymic progenitors.

The CDR3 consists of 16 residues. V dropped 5 bases and J dropped 0 bases, with 17 bases sitting between them. Concerning this clonotype itself: What it recognizes is unknown.

Unique molecular identifiers were incorporated when the TCRbeta library was constructed. TCRdb reprocessed the PCR reads via MiXCR and lists one record per CDR3 protein. The sample shows fewer than 700,000 distinct CDR3 sequences, around 13% of them seen only once. The chain employs TRBV12-3 or TRBV12-4 and TRBJ2-7, with a tentative D call TRBD2 (6 bases). This material consisted of PBMCs, mostly from graft donor cells, taken 360 days after TCRalphabeta/CD19-depleted stem cell transplant. The TCR was taken from a male patient between 10 and 17 years old who had a stem cell transplant for acute myeloid leukemia, so the T cells may come from the graft donor. Here the CDR3 reads CASSPGGAPFSYEQYF. The CDR3 nucleotides read TGTGCCAGCAGTCCCGGGGGAGCTCCATTCTCCTACGAGCAGTACTTC.